This entry lists 11 T cell receptor beta chains sequenced from one sample in a study of blood T cell repertoires in COVID-19. Libraries were prepared by immunoSEQ multiplex PCR; TCRdb keeps only in-frame clonotypes and omits some of them. The data show some 200,000 clones, 80% to 90% seen once. The sequenced sample consisted of PBMCs or T cells enriched from blood (not recorded which). These receptor sequences come from a woman between 40 and 50 years old with acute COVID-19.

CDR3 region: CASSRDRGTDTQYF. The CDR3 DNA is TGTGCCAGCAGCCGGGACAGGGGCACAGATACGCAGTATTTT. The V gene is TRBV7-3, the J gene TRBJ2-3, with 9 bases aligning to TRBD1. V shed 5 bases, J shed 1 base, and the junction held 1 base outside the gene matches. Germline V gene sequence: CDR1 SGHTA, CDR2 FQGTGA. This CDR3 has 14 amino acids.

V gene TRBV19 combines with J gene TRBJ1-2; TRBD1 agrees at 9 bases. Germline CDR1 is LNHDA and CDR2 is SQIVND (reference sequence). The CDR3 extends over 17 amino acids. With V trimmed by 6 bases and J by 6 bases, 17 bases remained unmatched. The DNA of the CDR3 is TGTGCCAGTAGACGACTCCCGGGACAGGGTACGTCGGATGGCTACACCTTC. This gives the protein CASRRLPGQGTSDGYTF.

In this sample, this clone turned up a few times. The J gene is TRBJ2-2, the V gene TRBV4-3, with a weak D call TRBD1 (5 bases). This CDR3 contains 15 residues. Trimming removed 5 bases at V and 2 bases at J, with 12 bases between. Germline-derived CDR1 and CDR2 are LGHNA and YSLEER. The CDR3 DNA sequence: TGCGCCAGCAGCTCAGGGCGCCCCAACACCGGGGAGCTGTTTTTT. Protein: CASSSGRPNTGELFF.

The CDR3 DNA follows: TGCGCCAGCAGCTTGTCGACCAGACGGGCTGGAAACACCATATATTTT. This encodes CASSLSTRRAGNTIYF. The chain is built from TRBV5-1 and TRBJ1-3; no firm D call. Germline V gene sequence: CDR1 SGHRS, CDR2 YFSETQ. The germline V and J ends were trimmed by 1 base and 2 bases, with 13 bases remaining between them. CDR3 size: 16 residues. The variable domain in full, with the rest retrieved from reference TRBV5-1 and TRBJ1-3, is KAGVTQTPRYLIKTRGQQVTLSCSPISGHRSVSWYQQTPGQGLQFLFEYFSETQRNKGNFPGRFSGRQFSNSRSEMNVSTLELGDSALYLCASSLSTRRAGNTIYFGEGSWLTVV.

The chain recombines TRBV25-1 with TRBJ1-2; TRBD1 agrees at 8 bases. Unmatched junction bases numbered 4, after V lost 1 base and J lost 0 bases. Germline CDR1 and CDR2: MGHDK and SYGVNS. There are 16 residues in the CDR3. CDR3 nucleotides: TGTGCCAGCAGTGAATTTGGACAGGGCACTAACTATGGCTACACCTTC. Its protein is CASSEFGQGTNYGYTF.

The chain joins TRBV27 to TRBJ1-1, with D maybe TRBD1 (6 bases). The germline V and J ends were trimmed by 0 bases and 0 bases, with 17 bases remaining between them. CDR3 size: 18 residues. The germline V gene has CDR1 MNHEY and CDR2 SMNVEV (reference sequence). As DNA, the CDR3 is TGTGCCAGCAGTTTATCGATTCCACAGGCAGGGGTGAACACTGAAGCTTTCTTT. It is translated as CASSLSIPQAGVNTEAFF.

The chain carries TRBV2 and TRBJ2-1; TRBD1 aligns across 7 bases. V dropped 4 bases and J dropped 6; count of bases not matched to a gene: 6. This CDR3 spans 14 amino acids. The V gene's germline CDR1 is SNHLY and CDR2 FYNNEI. CDR3 sequence (DNA): TGTGCCAGCAGTGCTACAGGGGTGTCCAATGAGCAGTTCTTC. As protein: CASSATGVSNEQFF. Full variable domain (rest looked up from reference TRBV2 and TRBJ2-1): EPEVTQTPSHQVTQMGQEVILRCVPISNHLYFYWYRQILGQKVEFLVSFYNNEISEKSEIFDDQFSVERPDGSNFTLKIRSTKLEDSAMYFCASSATGVSNEQFFGPGTRLTVL.

V and J are TRBV2 and TRBJ1-1; tentatively, D is TRBD1 (5 bases). The CDR3 spans 14 residues. CDR1 SNHLY and CDR2 FYNNEI come from the germline V gene. Deletions cut 1 base from V and 4 bases from J, with 10 bases between. CDR3 nucleotides: TGTGCCAGCAGTGAAGAAGGGGTGGTCACTGAAGCTTTCTTT. This gives the protein CASSEEGVVTEAFF.

A single count supports this clone. The rearrangement links TRBV29-1 to TRBJ2-2; 9 bases are a match to TRBD1. The V gene end was trimmed by 4 bases and the J gene end by 2 bases; junction bases not matched to a gene: 2. The V gene's germline CDR1 is SQVTM and CDR2 ANQGSEA. This CDR3 is 14 amino acids long. CDR3 protein: CSVGTGANTGELFF. The CDR3, as DNA: TGCAGCGTTGGGACAGGGGCTAACACCGGGGAGCTGTTTTTT.

The rearrangement joins TRBV11-2 to TRBJ1-2, with a tentative D call TRBD1 (6 bases). The CDR3 extends over 15 amino acids. In germline, CDR1 is SGHAT, CDR2 FQNNGV. Trimming pared 3 bases from V and 3 bases from J, leaving 14 bases between. CDR3 amino acids: CASSFIFSGDYGYTF. CDR3 DNA sequence: TGTGCCAGCAGCTTTATTTTTTCAGGGGACTATGGCTACACCTTC.

The chain combines TRBV7-9 with TRBJ1-2, with 8 bases matching TRBD1. The CDR3 is 14 amino acids. In germline, CDR1 is SEHNR, CDR2 FQNEAQ (reference sequence). The V and J ends lost 4 bases and 7 bases, in that order; junction bases with no gene match: 8. CDR3 in amino acids: CASSSGGARGGYTF. The CDR3 nucleotides are TGTGCCAGCAGCTCAGGGGGCGCGAGAGGTGGCTACACCTTC.